The entry that follows covers one T cell receptor (beta chain) sequence. The data were obtained in a study of blood T cell repertoires in COVID-19. Sequencing was performed with immunoSEQ multiplex PCR; in TCRdb, only in-frame clones are kept and a portion is missing. The sample holds 250,000 to 300,000 clones, under 90% seen once. CDR1 and CDR2 (germline): MNHEY, SMNVEV (reference sequence). This CDR3 region has 13 residues. Trimming pared 0 bases from V and 9 bases from J, leaving 9 bases between. This receptor was taken from a woman in her sixties or seventies with active or convalescent COVID-19. Material for sequencing was peripheral blood. J is TRBJ2-1 and V is TRBV27; D call uncertain. For the CDR3, the DNA is TGTGCCAGCAGTTTATCGGCACTATCTGAGCAGTTCTTC. It is translated as CASSLSALSEQFF.